This TCR beta chain was recorded in a study of blood T cell repertoires in COVID-19. Study background: Samples came from the United States, Italy and Spain, spanning acute and convalescent COVID-19. PBMCs, B-cell-depleted T cells, or T cells provided the cDNA or gDNA that made up the material.

Germline V lookup: CDR1 SNHLY, CDR2 FYNNEI. Germline trimming cut 8 bases from V and 2 bases from J; bases unmatched to any gene: 4. CDR3 length: 13 residues. Authors' data handling: Counts of nucleated cells, estimated from reference gene primer amplification, were obtained. The method was immunoSEQ multiplex PCR; TCRdb's version includes in-frame clones alone and lacks a portion of them. V, J and clone size were drawn from that table, and D and trimming were deduced from the DNA. The sample contains about 300,000 clones, roughly 90% of which appear only once. Only one count was recorded for this clone.

J is TRBJ2-3 and V is TRBV2; 7 nucleotides agree with TRBD2. This receptor was taken from a young man who had recovered from COVID-19. Sequenced material: peripheral blood. The CDR3 protein is CASRLADTDTQYF. The CDR3 nucleotides read TGTGCCAGCCGCCTAGCGGACACAGATACGCAGTATTTT.